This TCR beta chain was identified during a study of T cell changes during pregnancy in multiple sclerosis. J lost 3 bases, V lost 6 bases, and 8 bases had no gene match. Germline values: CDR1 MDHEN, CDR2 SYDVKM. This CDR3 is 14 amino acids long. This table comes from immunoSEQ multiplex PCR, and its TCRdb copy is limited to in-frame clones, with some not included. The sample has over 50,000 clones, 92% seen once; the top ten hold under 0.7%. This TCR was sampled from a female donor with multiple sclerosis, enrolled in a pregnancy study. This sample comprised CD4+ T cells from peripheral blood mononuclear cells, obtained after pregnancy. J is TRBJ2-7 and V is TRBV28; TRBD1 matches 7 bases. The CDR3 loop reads CASSLGQPSYEQYF. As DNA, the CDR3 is TGTGCCAGCAGCTTGGGACAGCCGAGCTACGAGCAGTACTTC.